The 28 T cell receptor beta chains presented below share a single source sample, sequenced in a study of PD-L1 blockade in urothelial cancer. The time point was: pretreatment peripheral blood. This table comes from immunoSEQ multiplex PCR, and its TCRdb copy is limited to in-frame clones, with some not included. Here the sample spans 45,000 to 50,000 clones, 82% being singletons. The sample in question was PBMCs, obtained around atezolizumab (anti-PD-L1) treatment. Receptor source: a man between 45 and 60 years old with urothelial cancer.

The V gene is TRBV19, the J gene TRBJ2-7; TRBD1 might be the D (5 bases). In germline, CDR1 is LNHDA, CDR2 SQIVND (reference sequence). The length of the CDR3 is 13 residues. The ends were cut back, 1 base at V and 6 bases at J, with 10 bases in the middle. The CDR3 DNA is TGTGCCAGTAGTATAGGAGCAGGGCTCGAGCAGTACTTC. Amino acid sequence: CASSIGAGLEQYF.

The chain joins TRBV5-4 to TRBJ2-5, with 12 bases aligning to TRBD2. The CDR3 loop spans 16 amino acids. Trimming removed 2 bases from V and 8 bases from J; junction bases left unmatched: 10. The germline CDR1 and CDR2 sequences are SGHNT and YYREEE (reference sequence). The CDR3 sequence is CASSLRSSGGGITQYF. DNA for the CDR3: TGTGCCAGCAGCTTACGTTCTAGCGGGGGGGGTATAACCCAGTACTTC.

The chain joins TRBV5-5 to TRBJ1-2, with D possibly TRBD1 on 5 matching bases. With 6 bases removed from V and 7 bases from J, the gap between germline ends came to 13 bases. CDR3 length: 12 amino acids. Germline values: CDR1 SGHKS, CDR2 YYEKEE (reference sequence). CDR3 amino acids: CASTQGIIGYTF. DNA of the CDR3: TGTGCCAGCACCCAGGGTATCATTGGCTACACCTTC.

The genes are TRBV7-9 and TRBJ1-2; D may be TRBD1 (6 bases). Germline V gene lookup returns CDR1 SEHNR and CDR2 FQNEAQ (reference sequence). V lost 5 bases and J 0 bases, leaving 13 bases between the germline ends. CDR3 size: 15 residues. The CDR3: CASSLSTGANYGYTF. As DNA, the CDR3 is TGTGCCAGCAGCCTTTCGACAGGAGCTAACTATGGCTACACCTTC.

The gene calls are TRBV7-9 and TRBJ2-5, with 9 bases fitting TRBD1. Trimming at V came to 3 bases and at J to 6 bases, leaving 2 bases not matched to a gene. CDR3 length: 13 residues. The germline CDR1 and CDR2 sequences are SEHNR and FQNEAQ (reference sequence). The DNA of the CDR3 is TGTGCCAGCAGCTTTGGACAGGGGCAGACCCAGTACTTC. This gives the protein CASSFGQGQTQYF. Using reference TRBV7-9 and TRBJ2-5 for the parts outside the CDR3, the full variable domain is DTGVSQNPRHKITKRGQNVTFRCDPISEHNRLYWYRQTLGQGPEFLTYFQNEAQLEKSRLLSDRFSAERPKGSFSTLEIQRTEQGDSAMYLCASSFGQGQTQYFGPGTRLLVL.

The chain carries TRBV19 and TRBJ1-5; tentatively, D is TRBD1 (6 bases). The CDR3 spans 14 residues. The germline V gene has CDR1 LNHDA and CDR2 SQIVND (reference sequence). V gave up 3 bases and J gave up 3 bases, with 9 bases separating them. In DNA form, the CDR3 reads TGTGCCAGTAGTATTGGACAGAACAATCAGCCCCAGCATTTT. Translating it yields CASSIGQNNQPQHF.

V usage is TRBV18 and J usage is TRBJ2-3, with D maybe TRBD2 (5 bases). V dropped 5 bases and J dropped 0 bases, with 15 bases sitting between them. CDR3 length: 16 amino acids. The germline CDR1 and CDR2 sequences are KGHSH and LQKENI. This chain's CDR3 is CASSAAGFSSTDTQYF. CDR3 nucleotide sequence: TGTGCCAGCTCAGCGGCGGGCTTTTCTAGCACAGATACGCAGTATTTT. Variable domain in full (rest from reference TRBV18 and TRBJ2-3): NAGVMQNPRHLVRRRGQEARLRCSPMKGHSHVYWYRQLPEEGLKFMVYLQKENIIDESGMPKERFSAEFPKEGPSILRIQQVVRGDSAAYFCASSAAGFSSTDTQYFGPGTRLTVL.

The gene calls are TRBV6-5 and TRBJ1-2; weak D call: TRBD1 (5 bases). CDR1 is MNHEY, CDR2 SVGAGI, per germline. The CDR3 runs to 13 residues. Trimming took 2 bases from V and 5 from J, leaving 9 bases between them. The CDR3 spells CASSYDSGYGYTF. As DNA, the CDR3 is TGTGCCAGCAGTTACGACAGTGGATATGGCTACACCTTC.

CDR3: CASSRRQGPPEAFF. As DNA, the CDR3 is TGTGCCAGCAGCCGACGACAGGGCCCCCCTGAAGCTTTCTTT. This chain uses TRBV6-6 with TRBJ1-1; 7 positions match TRBD1. V trimming: 6 bases; J trimming: 6 bases; junction bases outside the gene matches: 10. Germline V gene data show CDR1 as MNHNY and CDR2 as SVGAGI (reference sequence). This CDR3 is 14 amino acids long.

The table lists this clone with a count of one. The chain uses TRBV30 and TRBJ2-7, with D possibly TRBD2 on 6 matching bases. Germline-derived CDR1 and CDR2 are GTSNPN and SVGIG (reference sequence). The CDR3 covers 14 residues. V dropped 7 bases and J dropped 1 base, with 17 bases sitting between them. CDR3 sequence reads: CAFGIWGVSYEQYF. The CDR3 DNA follows: TGTGCCTTCGGGATCTGGGGGGTTTCCTACGAGCAGTACTTC.

The gene calls are TRBV6-5 and TRBJ2-1; TRBD2 aligns across 12 bases. J lost 7 bases, V lost 2 bases, and 3 bases had no gene match. The germline CDR1 and CDR2 sequences are MNHEY and SVGAGI. The CDR3 contains 15 residues. The CDR3 nucleotides read TGTGCCAGCAGTTACACCGGGACTAGCGGGAATGAGCAGTTCTTC. Its translation: CASSYTGTSGNEQFF.

This rearrangement joins TRBV25-1 to TRBJ2-1; D ambiguous. The V end was cut by 3 bases, the J end by 0 bases, with 6 bases between. The germline CDR1 and CDR2 sequences are MGHDK and SYGVNS. This CDR3 spans 14 amino acids. For the CDR3, the DNA is TGTGCCAGCAGTGATCCGAGCTCCTACAATGAGCAGTTCTTC. Translated: CASSDPSSYNEQFF.

The gene calls are TRBV6-1 and TRBJ1-4, with 7 positions matching TRBD1. This CDR3 has 14 amino acids. The V gene's germline CDR1 is MNHNS and CDR2 SASEGT. The junction had 8 bases not matched to a gene; V was cut back by 8 bases and J by 5 bases. CDR3 region: CASGRQGSNEKLFF. The CDR3 bases are TGTGCCAGCGGAAGACAGGGTTCCAATGAAAAACTGTTTTTT.

V usage is TRBV5-4 and J usage is TRBJ1-2, with TRBD1 matching 9 bases. J gave up 4 bases and V 9 bases, and 7 bases lay outside the gene matches. The CDR3 contains 13 residues. Germline V gives CDR1 SGHNT, CDR2 YYREEE (reference sequence). The CDR3 coding sequence is TGTGCCACCGGGACAGGGTTATCCTATGGCTACACCTTC. Protein: CATGTGLSYGYTF.

V usage is TRBV18 and J usage is TRBJ2-3, with D perhaps matching TRBD1 (5 bases). V was cut by 6 bases and J by 0 bases, with 10 bases left in between. This CDR3 has 14 amino acids. Germline V CDR1 and CDR2: KGHSH, LQKENI. CDR3 residues: CASSRQTSTDTQYF. CDR3 DNA sequence: TGTGCCAGCTCTCGACAGACTAGCACAGATACGCAGTATTTT.

This chain uses TRBV28 with TRBJ2-1; a weak D match, TRBD1 (6 bases). With 7 bases removed from V and 1 base from J, the gap between germline ends came to 14 bases. The V gene's germline CDR1 is MDHEN and CDR2 SYDVKM. The CDR3 is made up of 15 amino acids. Written as DNA, the CDR3 is TGTGCCAGCACCGTTTCCGACAGGTCCTACAATGAGCAGTTCTTC. Translated: CASTVSDRSYNEQFF.

The rearrangement uses TRBV5-4 and TRBJ1-3; 10 nucleotides agree with TRBD1. Trimming removed 4 bases from V and 4 bases from J; junction bases left unmatched: 5. The CDR3 consists of 15 residues. Looked up from germline, CDR1 is SGHNT and CDR2 is YYREEE (reference sequence). Here the CDR3 reads CASSPGQGIGNTIYF. Here the CDR3 DNA reads TGTGCCAGCAGCCCGGGACAGGGGATCGGAAACACCATATATTTT.

This chain connects TRBV2 to TRBJ1-2; D gene uncertain. Germline-derived CDR1 and CDR2 are SNHLY and FYNNEI. Between the trimmed V and J ends, which lost 4 bases and 6 bases, there was a span of 12 bases. The CDR3 length is 13 residues. CDR3 protein: CASSVRGWDGYTF. The CDR3 coding sequence is TGTGCCAGCAGTGTAAGAGGGTGGGATGGCTACACCTTC. Supplemented by reference TRBV2 and TRBJ1-2, the full variable domain reads EPEVTQTPSHQVTQMGQEVILRCVPISNHLYFYWYRQILGQKVEFLVSFYNNEISEKSEIFDDQFSVERPDGSNFTLKIRSTKLEDSAMYFCASSVRGWDGYTFGSGTRLTVV.

The V and J genes are TRBV6-1 and TRBJ1-6; D is uncertain. V was cut by 0 bases and J by 14 bases, with 5 bases left in between. Germline assignment: CDR1 MNHNS and CDR2 SASEGT. The CDR3 runs 11 residues. DNA for the CDR3: TGTGCCAGCAGTGAAGCGGAGGCCCTCCACTTT. The encoded protein is CASSEAEALHF.

J is TRBJ2-2 and V is TRBV12-5; 7 nucleotides agree with TRBD1. Looked up from germline, CDR1 is LGHNT and CDR2 is FRNRAP. V shed 6 bases, J shed 0 bases, and the junction held 4 bases outside the gene matches. The CDR3 extends over 15 amino acids. CDR3 loop: CASGAGTANTGELFF. In nucleotides, the CDR3 is TGTGCTAGTGGAGCCGGGACAGCGAACACCGGGGAGCTGTTTTTT.

By frequency in the sample, this clone is medium-sized. The chain has TRBV6-1 and TRBJ2-7; possibly TRBD1 for D (8 bases). Deletions cut 0 bases from V and 2 bases from J, with 17 bases between. CDR1 and CDR2 (germline): MNHNS, SASEGT. CDR3 length: 17 residues. The CDR3 DNA sequence: TGTGCCAGCAGTGAAGCGTACAGGGGGGGATCCCCCTACGAGCAGTACGTC. This gives the protein CASSEAYRGGSPYEQYV.

The chain carries TRBV18 and TRBJ1-2; TRBD1 matches 10 bases. The V segment lost 3 bases and the J segment 4 bases; nucleotides outside the gene matches: 8. The length of the CDR3 is 16 residues. Per germline, CDR1 KGHSH and CDR2 LQKENI. The CDR3 protein is CASSPTGTGAGYGYTF. As DNA, the CDR3 is TGTGCCAGCTCACCGACCGGGACAGGGGCGGGCTATGGCTACACCTTC. Filled out from reference TRBV18 and TRBJ1-2, the complete variable domain reads NAGVMQNPRHLVRRRGQEARLRCSPMKGHSHVYWYRQLPEEGLKFMVYLQKENIIDESGMPKERFSAEFPKEGPSILRIQQVVRGDSAAYFCASSPTGTGAGYGYTFGSGTRLTVV.

The V gene is TRBV19, the J gene TRBJ2-1; TRBD2 agrees at 11 bases. Germline V gene lookup returns CDR1 LNHDA and CDR2 SQIVND (reference sequence). V shed 7 bases, J shed 4 bases, and the junction held 3 bases outside the gene matches. The CDR3 totals 14 residues. Here the CDR3 reads CASNPSGGYNEQFF. For the CDR3, the DNA is TGTGCCAGTAACCCTAGCGGGGGGTACAATGAGCAGTTCTTC.

The chain carries TRBV9 and TRBJ2-5; D remains ambiguous. CDR1 is SGDLS, CDR2 YYNGEE, per germline. V was trimmed by 0 bases and J by 5 bases, leaving 8 bases between them. The CDR3 is 13 amino acids. CDR3 in amino acids: CASSVDLYETQYF. The CDR3 coding sequence is TGTGCCAGCAGCGTAGACTTGTATGAGACCCAGTACTTC.

This chain uses TRBV18 with TRBJ1-1; D gene uncertain. The CDR3 is 13 residues long. Germline V gene sequence: CDR1 KGHSH, CDR2 LQKENI. The V and J ends lost 0 bases and 6 bases respectively, with 8 bases between them. CDR3 nucleotides: TGTGCCAGCTCACCACCAGTCGGGGCTGAAGCTTTCTTT. Its protein product is CASSPPVGAEAFF.

The CDR3 DNA sequence: TGTGCCAGCAGCCCTTCCGGGACTTTGAACACCGGGGAGCTGTTTTTT. Translating it yields CASSPSGTLNTGELFF. The chain combines TRBV2 with TRBJ2-2; a weak D match, TRBD2 (6 bases). Germline CDR1 and CDR2: SNHLY and FYNNEI. The V end lost 6 bases, the J end lost 1 base, and 15 bases lay between the germline ends. CDR3 length: 16 residues. Together with reference TRBV2 and TRBJ2-2, the CDR3 gives the full variable domain: EPEVTQTPSHQVTQMGQEVILRCVPISNHLYFYWYRQILGQKVEFLVSFYNNEISEKSEIFDDQFSVERPDGSNFTLKIRSTKLEDSAMYFCASSPSGTLNTGELFFGEGSRLTVL.

The chain combines TRBV15 with TRBJ2-7; no firm D call. Per the germline V gene, CDR1 is LNHNV and CDR2 is YYDKDF (reference sequence). The CDR3 length is 13 residues. The ends were cut back, 4 bases at V and 3 bases at J, with 10 bases in the middle. The CDR3 nucleotides read TGTGCCACCAGCAAGGAGCGCCTCTACGAGCAGTACTTC. It specifies CATSKERLYEQYF.

The chain uses TRBV27 and TRBJ2-3; D not resolved. Germline assignment: CDR1 MNHEY and CDR2 SMNVEV (reference sequence). The CDR3 consists of 14 residues. Trimming pared 0 bases from V and 0 bases from J, leaving 4 bases between. The CDR3 protein is CASSLSGSTDTQYF. The CDR3 DNA is TGTGCCAGCAGTTTATCTGGCAGCACAGATACGCAGTATTTT.